A selection of T cell receptor beta chains follows, all from one sample in a study of T cell responses to AZD1222 COVID-19 vaccine. Assay: immunoSEQ multiplex PCR; the TCRdb copy retains only in-frame clones and omits some. The table lists 200,000 to 250,000 clones, approximately 94% of them singletons, with 0.9% to 1.1% in the top ten. This sample comprised peripheral blood, obtained on day 0 of MenACWY control vaccination. The source of these receptors is an adult in good health. Each CDR3 is given with its conserved first and last residue. The D gene is left open where the match is weak. Some rows have no size entry. The others give once, few or many, or a class for an expanded clone.

d_call clone_size j_call v_call cdr3_nt cdr3_aa
TRBD2 - TRBJ2-7 TRBV5-4 TGTGCCAGCAGCTTGTTCGCTAGCGGGGATGGGTACGAGCAGTACTTC CASSLFASGDGYEQYF
- - TRBJ2-3 TRBV5-1 TGCGCCAGCATTACGGGGCCCTCTAGCACAGATACGCAGTATTTT CASITGPSSTDTQYF
TRBD1 - TRBJ2-2 TRBV27 TGTGCCAGCAGTTTTGGTAGACAGGGAACCGGGGAGCTGTTTTTT CASSFGRQGTGELFF
- - TRBJ1-4 TRBV5-1 TGCGCCAGCAGCGAGGACGGTTCGGCGAATGAAAAACTGTTTTTT CASSEDGSANEKLFF
- - TRBJ2-7 TRBV20-1 TGCAGTGCTAGTGGCCGGGGGACCCACGAGCAGTACTTC CSASGRGTHEQYF
- - TRBJ1-6 TRBV7-9 TGTGCCAGCAGCTTAGAAGGATTCCCTGGTGATAATTCACCCCTCCACTTT CASSLEGFPGDNSPLHF
- once TRBJ1-4 TRBV5-5 TGTGCCAGCAGCTTGGGACGGGGGAATGAAAAACTGTTTTTT CASSLGRGNEKLFF
TRBD1 once TRBJ1-2 TRBV11-2 TGTGCCAGCAGCCGGGGGACAGGGGTTGGCTACACCTTC CASSRGTGVGYTF
- - TRBJ1-4 TRBV11-2 TGTGCCAGCACCCCAACACACGCAACTAATGAAAAACTGTTTTTT CASTPTHATNEKLFF
- once TRBJ1-1 TRBV12-3/TRBV12-4 TGTGCCAGCAGACGAGACAGGAACACTGAAGCTTTCTTT CASRRDRNTEAFF
- - TRBJ1-2 TRBV27 TGTGCCAGCAGTTTATCGAGAGCGGGCGGACAATACCGAGGAGGCTACACCTTC CASSLSRAGGQYRGGYTF
- - TRBJ2-7 TRBV6-2/TRBV6-3 TGTGCCAGCAGCGAAAGGAGCTCCTACGAGCAGTACTTC CASSERSSYEQYF
- - TRBJ1-3 TRBV6-5 TGTGCCAGCAGGGACAAAAGAAACACCATATATTTT CASRDKRNTIYF
- - TRBJ2-7 TRBV3-1/TRBV3-2 TGTGCCAGCAGCCCCGGGACGGAAACCTACGAGCAGTACTTC CASSPGTETYEQYF
- - TRBJ2-3 TRBV7-9 TGTGCCAGCAGCTTAGTCCGCACAGATACGCAGTATTTT CASSLVRTDTQYF
- - TRBJ2-3 TRBV18 TGTGCCAGCTCACCGACCGGAGCGGATACGCAGTATTTT CASSPTGADTQYF
- once TRBJ2-5 TRBV6-5 TGTGCCAGCAAGGACATACCGTACCAAGAGACCCAGTACTTC CASKDIPYQETQYF
TRBD1 - TRBJ1-2 TRBV9 TGTGCCAGCAGCCCGGACAGGTATTATGGCTACACCTTC CASSPDRYYGYTF
- - TRBJ2-3 TRBV28 TGTGCCAGTCGTGGACTATTAAGCACAGATACGCAGTATTTT CASRGLLSTDTQYF
- - TRBJ1-6 TRBV27 TGTGCCAGCAGTCTCCACGGTTCCTATAATTCACCCCTCCACTTT CASSLHGSYNSPLHF
- - TRBJ2-7 TRBV12-3/TRBV12-4 TGTGCCAGCAGAGGGGGTACCTACGAGCAGTACTTC CASRGGTYEQYF
TRBD1 - TRBJ1-2 TRBV20-1 TGCAGTGCTAGTAGAGGGGGCTCAGGCTACACCTTC CSASRGGSGYTF
- - TRBJ1-1 TRBV13 TGTGCCAGCAGCCGCCCCTCTGTGAACACTGAAGCTTTCTTT CASSRPSVNTEAFF
TRBD1 - TRBJ1-5 TRBV19 TGTGCCAGTAGTGGTGACAGGGGACAACGGAATCAGCCCCAGCATTTT CASSGDRGQRNQPQHF
- - TRBJ2-2 TRBV6-4 TGTGCCAGCAGAACCGAGTCTGTGGCCGGGGAGCTGTTTTTT CASRTESVAGELFF
- - TRBJ1-2 TRBV2 TGTGCCAGCAGTGAAGTCATTGGCTATGGCTACACCTTC CASSEVIGYGYTF
- - TRBJ2-5 TRBV6-1 TGTGCCAGCAGTGAACGGCAACCCGGTGGCCAAGAGACCCAGTACTTC CASSERQPGGQETQYF
TRBD1 few TRBJ1-1 TRBV5-1 TGCGCCAGCAGCGTGGGACAGGGGGTCACTGAAGCTTTCTTT CASSVGQGVTEAFF
TRBD1 - TRBJ2-7 TRBV5-5 TGTGCCAGCAGCTTCCCCGGGACAGGGAGTTGGGTGCAGTACTTC CASSFPGTGSWVQYF